These T cell receptor beta chains were read from a single sample in a study of control samples from healthy donors and cancer patients. Profiling relied on immunoSEQ multiplex PCR, and the TCRdb table lists in-frame clones only, not all of them. The table includes 200,000 to 250,000 clones, 85% to 95% detected once. Input material: blood. These receptors were obtained from a man aged 50-60 years in good health. CDR3s include the opening cysteine and the closing phenylalanine or tryptophan. The D gene is left open where the match is weak. Some rows mark clone size as missing; the rest say once, few, many or name a class of expanded clone.

v_gene: TRBV6-6
d_gene: NA
j_gene: TRBJ2-1
abundance: NA
CDR3aa: CASSNRVNEQFF
CDR3nt: TGTGCCAGCAGTAACCGGGTGAATGAGCAGTTCTTC

v_gene: TRBV7-9
d_gene: NA
j_gene: TRBJ2-1
abundance: NA
CDR3aa: CASSLGLWSYNEQFF
CDR3nt: TGTGCCAGCAGCTTGGGGTTATGGTCCTACAATGAGCAGTTCTTC

v_gene: TRBV4-1
d_gene: NA
j_gene: TRBJ2-6
abundance: NA
CDR3aa: CASSHTSRLRSGANVLTF
CDR3nt: TGCGCCAGCAGCCACACGAGCAGACTTCGCTCTGGGGCCAACGTCCTGACTTTC

v_gene: TRBV18
d_gene: NA
j_gene: TRBJ1-2
abundance: NA
CDR3aa: CASSPETILSRYTF
CDR3nt: TGTGCCAGCTCTCCCGAGACTATACTATCTCGGTACACCTTC

v_gene: TRBV28
d_gene: NA
j_gene: TRBJ2-7
abundance: NA
CDR3aa: CASSLGGEQYF
CDR3nt: TGTGCCAGCAGTTTGGGGGGCGAGCAGTACTTC

v_gene: TRBV7-2
d_gene: NA
j_gene: TRBJ2-3
abundance: once
CDR3aa: CASSLPDTQYF
CDR3nt: TGTGCCAGCAGCTTACCCGATACGCAGTATTTT

v_gene: TRBV7-9
d_gene: NA
j_gene: TRBJ2-5
abundance: NA
CDR3aa: CASSLGPDSSQYF
CDR3nt: TGTGCCAGCAGCTTAGGCCCGGACAGCTCCCAGTACTTC

v_gene: TRBV5-5
d_gene: TRBD1
j_gene: TRBJ1-1
abundance: NA
CDR3aa: CASSRRQGVDTEAFF
CDR3nt: TGTGCCAGCAGCCGACGACAGGGTGTCGACACTGAAGCTTTCTTT

v_gene: TRBV6-6
d_gene: NA
j_gene: TRBJ1-5
abundance: few
CDR3aa: CASSEIHQPQHF
CDR3nt: TGTGCCAGCAGTGAGATCCATCAGCCCCAGCATTTT

v_gene: TRBV6-5
d_gene: NA
j_gene: TRBJ2-2
abundance: NA
CDR3aa: CASSYPPGQAGGELFF
CDR3nt: TGTGCCAGCAGTTACCCCCCAGGCCAGGCAGGAGGCGAGCTGTTTTTT